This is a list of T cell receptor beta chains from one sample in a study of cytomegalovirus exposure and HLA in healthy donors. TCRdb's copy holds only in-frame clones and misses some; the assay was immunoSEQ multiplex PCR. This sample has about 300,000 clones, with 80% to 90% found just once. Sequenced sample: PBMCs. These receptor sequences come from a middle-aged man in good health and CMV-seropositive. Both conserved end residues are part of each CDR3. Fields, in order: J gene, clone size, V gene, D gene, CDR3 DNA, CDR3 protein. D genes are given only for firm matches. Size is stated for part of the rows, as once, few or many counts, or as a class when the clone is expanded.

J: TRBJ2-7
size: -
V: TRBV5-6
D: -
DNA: TGTGCCAGCAGCCCGGGGACTGCAGAGCAGTACTTC
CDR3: CASSPGTAEQYF

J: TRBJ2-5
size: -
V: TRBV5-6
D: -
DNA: TGTGCCAGCAGCTTGGTTGGGGGAGGAGAGACCCAGTACTTC
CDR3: CASSLVGGGETQYF

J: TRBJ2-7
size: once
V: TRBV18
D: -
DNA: TGTGCCAGCTCACCACCGTCCCTAGCCTACGAGCAGTACTTC
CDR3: CASSPPSLAYEQYF

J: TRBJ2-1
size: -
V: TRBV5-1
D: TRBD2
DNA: TGCGCCAGCAGCAGAAATTTAGCGGGAGGGATTTACAATGAGCAGTTCTTC
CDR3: CASSRNLAGGIYNEQFF

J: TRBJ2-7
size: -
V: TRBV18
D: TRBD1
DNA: TGTGCCAGCTCACCGCGACAGGGTGCTATATACGAGCAGTACTTC
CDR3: CASSPRQGAIYEQYF

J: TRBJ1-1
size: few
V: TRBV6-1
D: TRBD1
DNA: TGTGCCAGCAGTGTACAGGGGGGCCCTGAAGCTTTCTTT
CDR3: CASSVQGGPEAFF

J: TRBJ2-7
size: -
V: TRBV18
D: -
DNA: TGTGCCAGCTCCTCGACAGTCAGCTCCTACGAGCAGTACTTC
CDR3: CASSSTVSSYEQYF

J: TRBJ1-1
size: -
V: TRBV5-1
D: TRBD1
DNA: TGCGCCAGCAGTTTTTTTCCGGGACAGACCATGAACACTGAAGCTTTCTTT
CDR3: CASSFFPGQTMNTEAFF

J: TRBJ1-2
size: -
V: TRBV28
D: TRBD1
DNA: TGTGCCAGCAGTTTTCGAACAGGGGGGACATATGGCTACACCTTC
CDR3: CASSFRTGGTYGYTF

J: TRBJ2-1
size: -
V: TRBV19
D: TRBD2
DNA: TGTGCCAGTAGTTTCCTAAGCGGGAATAACTACAATGAGCAGTTCTTC
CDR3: CASSFLSGNNYNEQFF

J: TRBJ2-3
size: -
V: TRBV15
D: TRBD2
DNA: TGTGCCACCAGCAGAGACGAGGCGGGAGTAACAGATACGCAGTATTTT
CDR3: CATSRDEAGVTDTQYF

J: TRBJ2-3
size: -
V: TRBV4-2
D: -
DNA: TGTGCCAGCAGCCAGAGACAGGGGAGGGCCCCAGATACGCAGTATTTT
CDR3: CASSQRQGRAPDTQYF

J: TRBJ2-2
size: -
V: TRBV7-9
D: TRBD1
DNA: TGTGCCAGCAGACGTACCGGGACAGAGAACACCGGGGAGCTGTTTTTT
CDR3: CASRRTGTENTGELFF